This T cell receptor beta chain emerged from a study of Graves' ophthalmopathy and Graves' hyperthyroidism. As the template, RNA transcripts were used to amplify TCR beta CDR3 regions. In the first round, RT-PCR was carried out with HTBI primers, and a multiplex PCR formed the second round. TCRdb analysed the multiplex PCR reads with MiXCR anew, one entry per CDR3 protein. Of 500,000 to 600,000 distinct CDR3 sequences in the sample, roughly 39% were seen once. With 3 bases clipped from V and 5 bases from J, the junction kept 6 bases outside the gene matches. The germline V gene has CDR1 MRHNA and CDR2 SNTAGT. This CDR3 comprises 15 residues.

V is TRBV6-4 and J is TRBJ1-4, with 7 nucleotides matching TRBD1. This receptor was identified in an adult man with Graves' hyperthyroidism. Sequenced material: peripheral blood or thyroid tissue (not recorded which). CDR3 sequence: CASSELGTANEKLFF. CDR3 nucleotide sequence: TGTGCCAGCAGTGAACTGGGGACAGCGAATGAAAAACTGTTTTTT.